This T cell receptor (beta chain) stems from a study of T cell responses to AZD1222 COVID-19 vaccine. Using immunoSEQ multiplex PCR, the repertoire was profiled, and TCRdb retains in-frame clones only, with some absent. Here the sample spans 55,000 to 70,000 clones, 85% to 90% being singletons. This specimen consisted of peripheral blood, obtained on day 0 of AZD1222 vaccination. The sequence was collected from an adult in good health.

In nucleotides, the CDR3 is TGTGCCAGCAGCCAAGAACTCGGGGGGGCCCGGGCACCCCTCCACTTT. Translating gives CASSQELGGARAPLHF. The genes are TRBV4-2 and TRBJ1-6; D possibly corresponds to TRBD1 (6 bases). V lost 0 bases, J lost 11 bases, and 17 bases lay in between. CDR1 is LGHNA, CDR2 YNFKEQ, per germline. The CDR3 is made up of 16 amino acids.